The 26 T cell receptor beta chains below were found in one sample sequenced in a study of metastatic and nonmetastatic thyroid tumors. No treatment of any kind had been given to any patient before thyroid surgery. With MiXCR, TCRdb called clones anew from the PCR reads. Among some 30,000 clones listed, around 30% were seen once. Input material: blood. These receptors were collected from a female donor with papillary thyroid cancer or a benign thyroid nodule (not recorded which). Some clones in this sample may be carry-over from other donors' samples.

This clone came up a few times. The chain employs TRBV6-2 or TRBV6-3 and TRBJ2-1; D is undetermined. Trimming removed 6 bases from V and 3 bases from J, with 9 bases in between. Germline V gives CDR1 MNHEY, CDR2 SVGEGT. The CDR3 is 13 residues long. The CDR3 loop is CASRPPVYNEQFF. CDR3 in DNA: TGTGCCAGCAGGCCCCCGGTCTACAATGAGCAGTTCTTC.

This clone has just a few counts. The rearrangement uses TRBV12-3 or TRBV12-4 and TRBJ2-2; D may be TRBD2 (5 bases). This CDR3 is built from 12 residues. Trimming shortened V by 6 bases and J by 6 bases, and 8 bases separated the two germline ends. CDR3 sequence (DNA): TGTGCCAGCAGACTAGTTTCCGGGGAGCTGTTTTTT. This codes for CASRLVSGELFF.

The V call is TRBV4-2, the J call TRBJ2-7; 9 nucleotides agree with TRBD1. The CDR3 is 14 amino acids. V trimming: 4 bases; J trimming: 5 bases; junction bases outside the gene matches: 6. CDR1 is LGHNA and CDR2 is YNFKEQ in the germline V gene. The DNA of the CDR3 is TGTGCCAGCAGCCTTGGACAGGGGTCGGACGAGCAGTACTTC. Translation gives CASSLGQGSDEQYF.

In the case of this clone: The junction does not match germline at one end; this may be a read error. V gene TRBV20-1 combines with J gene TRBJ2-3; D perhaps matches TRBD1 (6 bases). This CDR3 has 12 residues. Germline lookup yields CDR1 DFQATT and CDR2 SNEGSKA (reference sequence). The CDR3 DNA reads as TGCAGTGCGGATGGGGGCACAGATTCGCAGTATTTT. Translated: CSADGGTDSQYF.

This clone has a handful of counts. This chain's CDR3 is CATSADGTYNEQFF. CDR3 bases: TGTGCCACCAGTGCAGACGGAACTTACAATGAGCAGTTCTTC. The V call is TRBV24-1, the J call TRBJ2-1, with D unresolved. The CDR3 length is 14 residues. Per the germline V gene, CDR1 is KGHDR and CDR2 is SFDVKD. Trimming pared 5 bases from V and 4 bases from J, leaving 11 bases between.

There are many counts of this clone. The chain recombines TRBV6-2 or TRBV6-3 with TRBJ2-5; TRBD2 might be the D (6 bases). Trimming stripped 6 bases from V and 1 base from J, with 18 bases between. The germline V gene has CDR1 MNHEY and CDR2 SVGEGT. The CDR3 runs 16 residues. CDR3 protein: CASRPMGGWGQETQYF. CDR3 in DNA: TGTGCCAGCAGACCAATGGGGGGATGGGGCCAAGAGACCCAGTACTTC.

This clone has a count of ten or more. V and J are TRBV6-4 and TRBJ1-5; 9 bases agree with TRBD1. The CDR3 length is 15 residues. CDR1 is MRHNA, CDR2 SNTAGT, per germline. Losses at the gene ends were 4 bases for V and 3 bases for J; bases not matched to a gene: 4. The CDR3: CASSATGGSNQPQHF. CDR3 sequence (DNA): TGTGCCAGCAGTGCGACAGGGGGTTCCAATCAGCCCCAGCATTTT.

This clone was detected only a few times. The chain recombines TRBV10-3 with TRBJ2-3, with 7 positions matching TRBD2. The CDR3 length is 15 residues. Germline trimming cut 4 bases from V and 5 bases from J; bases unmatched to any gene: 9. Germline V lookup: CDR1 ENHRY, CDR2 SYGVKD. The DNA for the CDR3 is TGTGCCATCAGTGCCACGGGCTCTAGCGGAGATACGCAGTATTTT. Protein product: CAISATGSSGDTQYF.

This clone was counted ten times or more. The same CDR3 is also encoded by other DNA sequences in this sample. The chain employs TRBV5-4 and TRBJ1-1; D gene ambiguous. There are 14 residues in the CDR3. The germline gives CDR1 SGHNT, CDR2 YYREEE (reference sequence). V was cut by 4 bases and J by 4 bases, with 14 bases left in between. The CDR3 sequence: CASSPGFGSTEAFF. The CDR3 DNA follows: TGTGCCAGCAGCCCCGGCTTCGGGAGCACTGAAGCTTTCTTT.

This clone has ten or more counts. The chain recombines TRBV27 with TRBJ2-5; D unresolved. The CDR3 length is 10 residues. The ends were cut back, 6 bases at V and 5 bases at J, with 4 bases in the middle. Germline CDR1 is MNHEY and CDR2 is SMNVEV (reference sequence). CDR3 in DNA: TGTGCCAGCAGCAGGGAGACCCAGTACTTC. This encodes CASSRETQYF.

This clone was detected ten times or more. The chain is built from TRBV27 and TRBJ2-5, with TRBD2 matching over 11 bases. CDR3 length: 15 residues. V dropped 6 bases and J dropped 6; count of bases not matched to a gene: 9. CDR1 and CDR2 (germline): MNHEY, SMNVEV (reference sequence). CDR3 bases: TGTGCCAGCAGGAATAGCGGGAGGGGAACACAGACCCAGTACTTC. Protein product: CASRNSGRGTQTQYF.

This clone was counted ten times or more. The CDR3 bases are TGTGCCAGCAAGGAGGGGCCGGGACAGAGCTACGAGCAGTACTTC. Protein product: CASKEGPGQSYEQYF. This chain uses TRBV6-2 or TRBV6-3 with TRBJ2-7, with D tentatively TRBD1 (7 bases). The CDR3 covers 15 residues. Germline V CDR1 and CDR2: MNHEY, SVGEGT. V dropped 7 bases and J dropped 3 bases, with 19 bases sitting between them.

This clone was seen a handful of times. The chain recombines TRBV12-3 or TRBV12-4 with TRBJ2-3; 14 bases are shared with TRBD2. Losses at the gene ends were 8 bases for V and 5 bases for J; bases not matched to a gene: 3. The CDR3 contains 14 residues. The DNA of the CDR3 is TGTGCCAGCTCGGGACTAGCGGGAGAAGATACGCAGTATTTT. It translates to CASSGLAGEDTQYF.

The CDR3: CASRETGGNGYGYTF. Here the CDR3 DNA reads TGTGCCAGCAGGGAGACAGGGGGCAACGGCTATGGCTACACCTTC. This rearrangement joins TRBV3-1 to TRBJ1-2; 10 nucleotides match TRBD1. Germline assignment: CDR1 LGHDT and CDR2 YNNKEL (reference sequence). V was pared by 6 bases and J by 4 bases, with 8 bases of the junction left unmatched. CDR3 length equals 15 residues.

As concerns this clone: The junction does not match germline at one end; this may be a read error. The chain couples TRBV19 to TRBJ1-3; tentatively, D is TRBD1 (5 bases). Germline lookup yields CDR1 LNHDA and CDR2 SQIVND (reference sequence). This CDR3 is 17 amino acids long. DNA for the CDR3: TGTGCCAGTAGTATCCTAATGCGGGGCCTTACTGGAAACACCATATACTTT. This sequence encodes CASSILMRGLTGNTIYF.

In this sample, this clone turned up many times. The chain carries TRBV5-1 and TRBJ1-4; maybe TRBD1 (6 bases). The CDR3 loop spans 16 amino acids. Germline V gene lookup returns CDR1 SGHRS and CDR2 YFSETQ. V lost 4 bases, J lost 4 bases, and 17 bases lay in between. For the CDR3, the DNA is TGCGCCAGCAGCCTTATGGGGGGCGCGGGTAATGAAAAACTGTTTTTT. Its translation: CASSLMGGAGNEKLFF.

In its sample, this clone was seen many times. The V and J genes are TRBV20-1 and TRBJ2-7; a weak D match, TRBD2 (5 bases). The CDR3 extends over 12 amino acids. With 6 bases removed from V and 1 base from J, the gap between germline ends came to 10 bases. Per germline, CDR1 DFQATT and CDR2 SNEGSKA (reference sequence). CDR3 loop: CSARRSSYEQYF. The CDR3, as DNA: TGCAGTGCCCGGAGGAGTTCCTACGAGCAGTACTTC.

About this clone itself: Compared with germline, one end of the junction differs, possibly owing to a read error. This chain joins TRBV7-2 and TRBJ2-3; possible D gene TRBD1, 6 bases. Per the germline V gene, CDR1 is SGHTA and CDR2 is FQGNSA. The CDR3 spans 15 residues. The CDR3, as DNA: TGTGCCAGCAGCTTATCGGGACAAAGCTGTGATACGCATTATTTT. As protein: CASSLSGQSCDTHYF.

There are a few counts of this clone. The chain couples TRBV28 to TRBJ1-6, with a tentative D call TRBD1 (5 bases). Trimming removed 7 bases at V and 4 bases at J, with 14 bases between. This CDR3 is 15 amino acids long. Germline-derived CDR1 and CDR2 are MDHEN and SYDVKM. Here the CDR3 DNA reads TGTGCCAGCATTCCAGATCAGGGTTATAATTCACCCCTCCACTTT. Protein sequence: CASIPDQGYNSPLHF.

The sample holds one count of this clone. One junction end disagrees with the germline gene, perhaps due to a read error. The chain uses TRBV24-1 and TRBJ2-1; 7 bases are shared with TRBD1. CDR1 is KGHDR and CDR2 is SFDVKD in the germline V gene. The CDR3 spans 16 residues. The CDR3 sequence: CAISDPQGSSYTEQFF. CDR3 nucleotides: TGTGCCATCAGTGATCCACAGGGGAGCTCCTACACTGAGCAGTTCTTC.

This clone has a count of ten or more. This chain links TRBV24-1 with TRBJ2-5; 7 bases are shared with TRBD1. The CDR3 runs to 13 residues. V lost 10 bases, J lost 7 bases, and 11 bases stayed unmatched. Germline V CDR1 and CDR2: KGHDR, SFDVKD. The CDR3 loop reads CATGGAGLGTQYF. The CDR3 DNA follows: TGTGCCACAGGGGGCGCCGGTTTAGGGACCCAGTACTTC.

This clone was recorded at least ten times. The J gene is TRBJ1-1, the V gene TRBV7-3; D uncertain. Trimming pared 6 bases from V and 1 base from J, leaving 9 bases between. There are 13 residues in the CDR3. Germline V gene sequence: CDR1 SGHTA, CDR2 FQGTGA. CDR3 residues: CASSPDANTEAFF. As DNA, the CDR3 is TGTGCCAGCAGTCCCGACGCGAACACTGAAGCTTTCTTT.

This clone was counted ten times or more. A much larger clone is a single base away; this may be a read error. The J gene is TRBJ1-2, the V gene TRBV30; tentatively, D is TRBD1 (5 bases). Germline values: CDR1 GTSNPN, CDR2 SVGIG (reference sequence). There are 13 residues in the CDR3. This CDR3 reads CARSVRGGTGYTF. The CDR3 DNA sequence: TGTGCCCGGAGTGTACGTGGAGGGACGGGCTACACCTTC.

The J gene is TRBJ2-7, the V gene TRBV9; 8 nucleotides line up with TRBD1. Germline CDR1 is SGDLS and CDR2 is YYNGEE. The CDR3 covers 15 residues. The junction had 8 bases not matched to a gene; V was cut back by 3 bases and J by 3 bases. CDR3 nucleotide sequence: TGTGCCAGCAGCGGTCGACAGGGGCCCGACTACGAGCAGTACTTC. Protein sequence: CASSGRQGPDYEQYF.

This clone was counted at least ten times. The V call is TRBV10-3, the J call TRBJ2-2; 8 bases agree with TRBD1. CDR3 length: 16 residues. The junction had 5 bases not matched to a gene; V was cut back by 3 bases and J by 2 bases. Germline V CDR1 and CDR2: ENHRY, SYGVKD. This CDR3 reads CAISDQGQVNTGELFF. In nucleotides, the CDR3 is TGTGCCATCAGTGACCAGGGACAGGTCAACACCGGGGAGCTGTTTTTT.

The chain employs TRBV28 and TRBJ2-5, with 9 bases aligning to TRBD1. This CDR3 region has 13 residues. The V and J ends lost 3 bases and 5 bases, in that order; junction bases with no gene match: 1. Germline V gives CDR1 MDHEN, CDR2 SYDVKM. CDR3 protein: CASSFGTGETQYF. CDR3 in DNA: TGTGCCAGCAGTTTCGGGACAGGGGAGACCCAGTACTTC.